This T cell receptor beta chain is drawn from a study of Ad26.COV2.S vaccination and SARS-CoV-2 variants. V lost 6 bases and J 5 bases, leaving 10 bases between the germline ends. Germline CDR1 LGHNT, CDR2 FRNRAP. This CDR3 region has 12 residues. This clone was recorded only once. Here immunoSEQ multiplex PCR was the method, and the copy in TCRdb shows in-frame clones only, minus some. This sample yields about 480,000 clones, of which around nine tenths are seen a single time; over 10% belongs to the top ten. Treatment: roughly 19 received Ad26.COV2.S at low or high dose, single or two shots; about 5 received placebo; per-sample allocation not given. After the first vaccine or placebo injection, samples were drawn on day 63.

The source of this sequence is a person aged 18-65 years who received the Ad26.COV2.S COVID-19 vaccine or a placebo. The sample here was peripheral blood, taken in a trial of Ad26.COV2.S vaccine versus placebo. V is TRBV12-5 and J is TRBJ1-1; D gene uncertain. DNA of the CDR3: TGTGCTAGTGGACTTGAGGCAACTGAAGCTTTCTTT. The encoded protein is CASGLEATEAFF.